These T cell receptor beta chains were read from a single sample in a study of T-cell memory formation after mild COVID-19. MiXCR, run by TCRdb on the 5' RACE reads, gives a single entry per CDR3 protein. The sample lists around 34,000 distinct CDR3 sequences, approximately 8.3% occurring once. Sequencing used PBMCs or a T cell subset sorted from them (not recorded which). The origin of the receptors is a man in his late teens or twenties who had mild COVID-19 (a few samples of this study predate the infection). Cell type and time point are not known. Each CDR3 is given without its conserved first and last residue.

TRBV3-1	ASSRRDGYTQY
TRBV7-3	ASSLTGGFYNEQF
TRBV5-1	ASSPREGNSGANVLT
TRBV7-9	ASSHGYSGNTIY
TRBV7-7	ASSYAAGGTDTQY
TRBV3-1	ASSPGQGTNTEAF
TRBV29-1	SVEFGSSYEQY
TRBV9	ASSVGDRMNTEAF
TRBV11-1	ASSLALGYETQY
TRBV4-2	ASSQDGQFNQPQH
TRBV6-2/TRBV6-3	ASSSGMEQETQY
TRBV12-3/TRBV12-4	ASSAVNYGYT
TRBV24-1	ATSDFPEGPSADTQY
TRBV6-6	ASSYLAKVFYGYT
TRBV12-3/TRBV12-4	ASSLRSIVGGNQPQH
TRBV7-9	ASSFRGSDTGELF
TRBV11-2	ASTTGTGVSDTQY
TRBV12-3/TRBV12-4	ASMGNQPQH
TRBV20-1	SARDLAGPYNEQF
TRBV30	AWGQGGSGANVLT
TRBV7-2	ASTPAPATNTEAF
TRBV20-1	SAGGTSGNQPQH
TRBV7-2	ASSLVAIGETQY
TRBV7-6	ASSRGQNYGYT
TRBV11-1	ASSTLRGPGPYGYT
TRBV12-3/TRBV12-4	ASSPPPGYEQY